This note documents a single T cell receptor (beta chain) sequence. The antigen remains unidentified. Use of 60 Vbeta and 13 Jbeta primers characterized the PCR. Measured with immunoSEQ multiplex PCR; TCRdb has only the in-frame clones, and not every one. The sample lists 110,000 or so clones, 70% to 80% seen once, with 2% to 2.5% in the top ten. This entry comes from a study of cytomegalovirus exposure and HLA in healthy donors. These donors counted as nominally healthy when sampled, but unrecorded immune exposures were likely. Study outcomes and limitations: Earlier results showed most TCR beta V segments being productive about 87% or about 30% of the time. Per a later analysis, HLA-associated TCR beta chains showed more clonal expansion than other, equally common TCR beta chains.

The sample was PBMCs. This sequence was found in a man younger than 40 in good health and CMV-seronegative.

The CDR3 DNA follows: TGTGCCAGCAGTAGCCGGGACAAAAATAATTCACCCCTCCACTTT. Residues: CASSSRDKNNSPLHF. The chain joins TRBV6-5 to TRBJ1-6; possibly TRBD1 for D (6 bases). V was shortened by 5 bases and J by 5 bases, with 13 bases between the two germline ends. Germline V gene lookup returns CDR1 MNHEY and CDR2 SVGAGI. CDR3 size: 15 residues.